This TCR beta chain was identified during a study of post-analysis software for immune sequencing data (dated by TCRdb to about 2015). Regarding the complete study: Recorded disease courses included relapsing-remitting, secondary progressive and progressive-relapsing multiple sclerosis, with some patients lacking subtype annotation. Patient repertoires were compared against roughly 12 previously published healthy control repertoires from donors aged roughly 6 to 27 years. A subset of samples was prepared in parallel using single-end sample barcoding, then pooled and co-amplified after Illumina adapter ligation. On the study overall, not on this receptor specifically: Significantly higher frequencies in patients than in controls were found for several TRBV segments, including TRBV5-6, TRBV5-1 and TRBV20-1. The multiple sclerosis patient group was slightly younger than the control group. Strong co-clustering of samples prepared in the same batch was shown by direct clustering with F measure, prompting a batch-effect correction. Compared with controls, multiple sclerosis patients had significantly lower normalized Chao1 diversity, a finding suggesting substantial peripheral T-cell clonal expansion.

Library generation was performed with PCR. The sequencer was an Illumina HiSeq 2500. To reduce PCR and sequencing biases, unique molecular identifiers were built into the TCR beta cDNA libraries. Some 500,000 cDNA molecules were obtained for every 1 to 10 million input T cells, so each molecule roughly corresponded to one T cell. The same protocol used for the earlier healthy control dataset was applied to prepare and sequence the patient libraries. Within a given batch, samples were prepared together, multiplexed and sequenced on the same HiSeq lane. The authors' pipeline ran thus. Raw barcoded reads were processed with MIGEC, discarding single-read molecular identifier groups before consensus assembly and CDR3 extraction. VDJtools was used for post-analysis of the clonotype tables, with diversity normalized by down-sampling every dataset to the smallest sample size. In repertoire overlap clustering, CDR3 amino acid sequences, but not nucleotide sequences, were matched to correct batch-related cross-sample contamination. The raw public reads went through TCRdb reprocessing: fastp at Q25, MiXCR clone calling, in-frame beta chains kept. Identical CDR3 proteins give one entry, which carries the most common genes and DNA. In this record, the V and J calls reflect TCRdb's handling and not the investigators' own analysis. Here the sample has 450,000 or so distinct CDR3 sequences; roughly 45% occur a single time. The biggest ten clones account for about 12% of the sample.

For this clonotype: This receptor's antigen is unknown. Base quality data are lacking; no much larger clone is found one base away.

To demonstrate the VDJtools post-analysis software, the study profiled TCR beta repertoires from the peripheral blood of 13 young patients with multiple sclerosis. The multiple sclerosis patients were children and adolescents ranging in age from 6 to 15 years. Including the terminal cysteine and phenylalanine, the CDR3 comprises 12 residues. Left in the record is the CDR3 DNA by itself, 36 bases read in frame from the first base. The junction carries 5 bases between V and J, which are trimmed by 3 bases and 5 bases respectively. CDR1 and CDR2 are read off the germline V gene as SGHTA and FQGNSA. The sample taken for sequencing was blood. The sequence is built from TRBV7-2 and TRBJ1-5; the D gene is not confidently resolved. The receptor comes from a girl aged 10 to 17 with multiple sclerosis. In nucleotides, the sequence is TGTGCCAGCAGCTTCATCGATCAGCCCCAGCATTTT. It is translated as CASSFIDQPQHF.